One sample yielded the 29 T cell receptor beta chains listed below, sequenced in a study of shared clonotypes between healthy human individuals. Terminally differentiated effector memory CD45RA+ cells were left out of the naive CD8 fraction, which was CD45RO-negative and positively selected for CCR7. Clones were sequenced by immunoSEQ multiplex PCR, and TCRdb holds only the in-frame ones, with some missing. This sample has about 2.1 million clones, with roughly 91% found just once. Material: naive CD8+ T cells from PBMCs. The receptors derive from a man between 18 and 29 years old in good health. Some clones in this sample may be carry-over from other donors' samples.

This chain joins TRBV7-9 and TRBJ2-1, with 11 bases identical to TRBD2. The CDR3 is 16 amino acids. In germline, CDR1 is SEHNR, CDR2 FQNEAQ (reference sequence). V shed 5 bases, J shed 8 bases, and the junction held 11 bases outside the gene matches. The CDR3 here is CASSPIGGLAVDEQFF. The CDR3, as DNA: TGTGCCAGCAGCCCCATAGGGGGACTAGCGGTCGATGAGCAGTTCTTC.

The chain joins TRBV28 to TRBJ1-5; TRBD1 aligns across 9 bases. The CDR3 has 16 amino acids. The V and J ends lost 4 bases and 6 bases, in that order; junction bases with no gene match: 10. The V gene's germline CDR1 is MDHEN and CDR2 SYDVKM. CDR3: CASSSPHRGPGQPQHF. The CDR3 DNA reads as TGTGCCAGCAGTTCCCCCCACAGGGGGCCGGGTCAGCCCCAGCATTTT.

The chain carries TRBV7-9 and TRBJ1-1; no clear D gene. The CDR3 consists of 14 residues. From germline, CDR1 is SEHNR and CDR2 FQNEAQ (reference sequence). V was clipped by 6 bases and J by 1 base, with 12 bases between them. The CDR3 reads CASSTTHENTEAFF. The CDR3 nucleotides are TGTGCCAGCAGTACGACTCACGAGAACACTGAAGCTTTCTTT.

Concerning this clone itself: This same CDR3 is encoded by further DNA sequences in the sample. The rearrangement links TRBV27 to TRBJ2-7, with a tentative D call TRBD2 (6 bases). Germline-derived CDR1 and CDR2 are MNHEY and SMNVEV (reference sequence). The V end was cut by 0 bases, the J end by 5 bases, with 8 bases between. The CDR3 has 13 residues. The CDR3, as DNA: TGTGCCAGCAGTTTATCAGGCGGGAACGAGCAGTACTTC. Translation gives CASSLSGGNEQYF.

About this clone itself: Other DNA sequences of this sample code for an identical CDR3. The chain has TRBV30 and TRBJ1-1; D gene uncertain. The germline V gene encodes CDR1 GTSNPN and CDR2 SVGIG (reference sequence). The CDR3 runs 13 residues. Trimming removed 0 bases at V and 1 base at J, with 6 bases between. The CDR3 sequence is CAWSVPGNTEAFF. Here the CDR3 DNA reads TGTGCCTGGAGTGTACCTGGGAACACTGAAGCTTTCTTT.

This sequence joins TRBV9 and TRBJ2-7; possible D gene TRBD2, 5 bases. This CDR3 contains 14 residues. V was clipped by 4 bases and J by 4 bases, with 15 bases between them. Germline CDR1 reads SGDLS; CDR2 reads YYNGEE. CDR3 loop: CASSPPGTKYEQYF. CDR3 nucleotides: TGTGCCAGCAGCCCCCCGGGAACAAAGTACGAGCAGTACTTC.

The chain joins TRBV7-9 to TRBJ2-5, with 10 nucleotides matching TRBD2. V gave up 1 base and J gave up 4 bases; unmatched junction bases: 6. Germline CDR1 is SEHNR and CDR2 is FQNEAQ (reference sequence). The CDR3 has 16 amino acids. CDR3 protein: CASSLGPSGRRETQYF. The CDR3 nucleotides read TGTGCCAGCAGCTTAGGCCCTAGCGGGAGACGAGAGACCCAGTACTTC. Using reference TRBV7-9 and TRBJ2-5 for the parts outside the CDR3, the full variable domain is DTGVSQNPRHKITKRGQNVTFRCDPISEHNRLYWYRQTLGQGPEFLTYFQNEAQLEKSRLLSDRFSAERPKGSFSTLEIQRTEQGDSAMYLCASSLGPSGRRETQYFGPGTRLLVL.

The chain has TRBV27 and TRBJ2-3; 11 bases fit TRBD2. There are 15 residues in the CDR3. After removal of 5 bases from V and 6 bases from J, the junction contained 7 bases not matched to a gene. CDR1 is MNHEY, CDR2 SMNVEV, per germline (reference sequence). This CDR3 reads CASSDGTSGTDTQYF. CDR3 nucleotides: TGTGCCAGCAGTGACGGGACTAGCGGTACCGATACGCAGTATTTT.

The genes are TRBV28 and TRBJ2-4; possible D gene TRBD2, 5 bases. The V end lost 8 bases, the J end lost 7 bases, and 15 bases lay between the germline ends. The germline V gene has CDR1 MDHEN and CDR2 SYDVKM. The CDR3 has 13 amino acids. The CDR3 region is CASGGPGENIQYF. The CDR3 DNA sequence: TGTGCCAGCGGTGGGCCCGGGGAGAACATTCAGTACTTC.

V gene TRBV28 combines with J gene TRBJ2-7; D perhaps matches TRBD2 (6 bases). Looked up from germline, CDR1 is MDHEN and CDR2 is SYDVKM. V was cut by 6 bases and J by 6 bases, with 21 bases left in between. The CDR3 has 15 amino acids. The CDR3, as DNA: TGTGCCAGCAGGACCGGGGGTGGGTTAGGAGCCGAGCAGTACTTC. This translates into CASRTGGGLGAEQYF.

The gene calls are TRBV28 and TRBJ2-5; a weak D match, TRBD2 (5 bases). The germline gives CDR1 MDHEN, CDR2 SYDVKM. The CDR3 totals 16 residues. Trimming left V 3 bases short and J 0 bases short, with 14 bases between. DNA for the CDR3: TGTGCCAGCAGTTTCCGGGGATTCGGGAACCAAGAGACCCAGTACTTC. Translating it yields CASSFRGFGNQETQYF.

Comment on this clone: The sample has other DNA sequences that encode this CDR3 too. This sequence joins TRBV9 and TRBJ2-1, with 11 bases fitting TRBD1. In germline, CDR1 is SGDLS, CDR2 YYNGEE. V lost 3 bases to trimming and J lost 1 base; unmatched junction nucleotides: 3. This CDR3 contains 16 residues. The DNA of the CDR3 is TGTGCCAGCAGCGGCGGGACAGGGGGGTCCTACAATGAGCAGTTCTTC. Translating it yields CASSGGTGGSYNEQFF.

The chain employs TRBV29-1 and TRBJ2-7; D might be TRBD1 (5 bases). Per germline, CDR1 SQVTM and CDR2 ANQGSEA. This CDR3 spans 16 amino acids. V lost 1 base to trimming and J lost 5 bases, with 21 bases between them. The CDR3 loop reads CSVEGEGAGLSDEQYF. The CDR3 region has the DNA TGCAGCGTTGAAGGGGAAGGGGCAGGGCTATCCGACGAGCAGTACTTC.

This rearrangement joins TRBV7-9 to TRBJ2-7; D is unclear. From germline, CDR1 is SEHNR and CDR2 FQNEAQ (reference sequence). CDR3 length: 15 residues. Trimming shortened V by 5 bases and J by 6 bases, and 20 bases separated the two germline ends. CDR3 coding DNA: TGTGCCAGCAGCCCCTCTTTAGGTGTCTCGGGCGAGCAGTACTTC. Encoded protein: CASSPSLGVSGEQYF.

In its sample, this clone was seen a few times. Distinct nucleotide sequences in the sample also encode this CDR3. The rearrangement links TRBV6-5 to TRBJ2-2, with D maybe TRBD1 (5 bases). Germline V gene lookup returns CDR1 MNHEY and CDR2 SVGAGI. The CDR3 contains 15 residues. The V gene lost 2 bases and the J gene lost 2 bases, with 9 bases spanning the gap. The CDR3 is CASSYGQGNTGELFF. The CDR3 DNA is TGTGCCAGCAGTTACGGGCAGGGAAACACCGGGGAGCTGTTTTTT.

This chain's CDR3 is CASSLSTGAGTEAFF. As DNA, the CDR3 is TGTGCCAGCAGTTTATCGACGGGGGCTGGCACTGAAGCTTTCTTT. This chain uses TRBV27 with TRBJ1-1; weak D call: TRBD1 (6 bases). CDR1 is MNHEY, CDR2 SMNVEV, per germline (reference sequence). V was trimmed by 0 bases and J by 4 bases, leaving 12 bases between them. The length of the CDR3 is 15 residues.

V usage is TRBV5-1 and J usage is TRBJ2-1; 13 bases line up with TRBD2. Germline V gene sequence: CDR1 SGHRS, CDR2 YFSETQ. With 3 bases clipped from V and 4 bases from J, the junction kept 10 bases outside the gene matches. The length of the CDR3 is 18 residues. CDR3 coding DNA: TGCGCCAGCAGCTCCAGGGGACTAGCGGGATCGCCTTACAATGAGCAGTTCTTC. This encodes CASSSRGLAGSPYNEQFF.

The rearrangement joins TRBV4-1 to TRBJ2-7; 9 positions agree with TRBD1. CDR1 and CDR2 (germline): MGHRA, YSYEKL. CDR3 length: 17 amino acids. V shed 1 base, J shed 2 bases, and the junction held 9 bases outside the gene matches. In nucleotides, the CDR3 is TGCGCCAGCAGCCAAGGCGCTGGACAGGGGTGGGCCTACGAGCAGTACTTC. Its protein product is CASSQGAGQGWAYEQYF.

The rearrangement links TRBV4-1 to TRBJ1-5, with 8 bases identical to TRBD1. Germline V lookup: CDR1 MGHRA, CDR2 YSYEKL. V gave up 5 bases and J gave up 0 bases; unmatched junction bases: 9. The CDR3 contains 17 residues. CDR3: CASSYRQGRNSNQPQHF. The CDR3 nucleotides are TGCGCCAGCAGCTACCGACAGGGGAGAAATAGCAATCAGCCCCAGCATTTT.

This rearrangement joins TRBV7-9 to TRBJ1-1; D call uncertain. This CDR3 comprises 16 residues. Germline-derived CDR1 and CDR2 are SEHNR and FQNEAQ (reference sequence). V lost 8 bases and J lost 1, with 20 bases in between. CDR3 nucleotide sequence: TGTGCCAGCCTCAGTCCGAACTCAATTAGGAACACTGAAGCTTTCTTT. Amino acids: CASLSPNSIRNTEAFF.

Here the CDR3 DNA reads TGTGCCAGCACGGGGACTAGCGGACTATACGAGCAGTACTTC. Translated: CASTGTSGLYEQYF. The rearrangement uses TRBV28 and TRBJ2-7; 11 bases align to TRBD2. With 7 bases clipped from V and 4 bases from J, the junction kept 6 bases outside the gene matches. The CDR3 is 14 amino acids. Germline assignment: CDR1 MDHEN and CDR2 SYDVKM.

This chain joins TRBV5-8 and TRBJ2-2, with 7 bases fitting TRBD1. CDR3 length: 15 residues. CDR1 and CDR2 from the germline V gene are SGHTS and YDEGEE. V was pared by 6 bases and J by 2 bases, with 7 bases of the junction left unmatched. CDR3 sequence reads: CASNAGTVNTGELFF. The CDR3 nucleotides are TGTGCCAGCAACGCCGGGACAGTTAACACCGGGGAGCTGTTTTTT.

The chain joins TRBV29-1 to TRBJ2-2, with TRBD2 matching 13 bases. The CDR3 totals 16 residues. Germline values: CDR1 SQVTM, CDR2 ANQGSEA. V was pared by 6 bases and J by 1 base, with 5 bases of the junction left unmatched. The CDR3 protein is CSVTGTSGMNTGELFF. CDR3 nucleotides: TGCAGCGTAACCGGGACTAGCGGGATGAACACCGGGGAGCTGTTTTTT.

The rearrangement joins TRBV28 to TRBJ1-5; the match to TRBD1 covers 7 bases. This CDR3 region has 16 residues. Germline V gene lookup returns CDR1 MDHEN and CDR2 SYDVKM. V lost 3 bases to trimming and J lost 0 bases; unmatched junction nucleotides: 5. Here the CDR3 DNA reads TGTGCCAGCAGTTTCCGGGACAGCCTTAGCAATCAGCCCCAGCATTTT. It encodes CASSFRDSLSNQPQHF.

V is TRBV6-5 and J is TRBJ2-3; D not certain. Trimming took 0 bases from V and 2 from J, leaving 3 bases between them. The CDR3 is 13 amino acids. Germline CDR1 reads MNHEY; CDR2 reads SVGAGI. The CDR3 sequence: CASSYSFTDTQYF. The CDR3 DNA follows: TGTGCCAGCAGTTACTCGTTCACAGATACGCAGTATTTT.

This clone came up once. V is TRBV15 and J is TRBJ2-1; D is ambiguous. Germline V gene lookup returns CDR1 LNHNV and CDR2 YYDKDF (reference sequence). CDR3 length: 14 residues. V gave up 0 bases and J gave up 8 bases, with 11 bases separating them. The CDR3 DNA sequence: TGTGCCACCAGCAGAGAGGTGGTGGGCGATGAGCAGTTCTTC. It is translated as CATSREVVGDEQFF.

This chain connects TRBV14 to TRBJ2-7, with D possibly TRBD1 on 6 matching bases. CDR3 length: 14 residues. Germline loops: CDR1 SGHDN, CDR2 FVKESK. V was cut by 3 bases and J by 4 bases, with 13 bases left in between. The CDR3 loop reads CASSQPGRGYEQYF. DNA of the CDR3: TGTGCCAGCAGCCAGCCGGGCAGGGGTTACGAGCAGTACTTC.

The V gene is TRBV27, the J gene TRBJ2-1; D call uncertain. CDR1 is MNHEY, CDR2 SMNVEV, per germline (reference sequence). The CDR3 loop spans 17 amino acids. The V gene lost 0 bases and the J gene lost 2 bases, with 14 bases spanning the gap. CDR3 DNA: TGTGCCAGCAGTTTATCGTACCAACACGCTACCTACAATGAGCAGTTCTTC. Its protein product is CASSLSYQHATYNEQFF.

This chain links TRBV6-6 with TRBJ2-1, with D perhaps matching TRBD1 (7 bases). Per germline, CDR1 MNHNY and CDR2 SVGAGI (reference sequence). The CDR3 runs 16 residues. The germline V and J ends were trimmed by 3 bases and 2 bases, with 14 bases remaining between them. The DNA of the CDR3 is TGTGCCAGCAGTTATCAGGGGGGCGGGCCCTACAATGAGCAGTTCTTC. Its protein product is CASSYQGGGPYNEQFF.